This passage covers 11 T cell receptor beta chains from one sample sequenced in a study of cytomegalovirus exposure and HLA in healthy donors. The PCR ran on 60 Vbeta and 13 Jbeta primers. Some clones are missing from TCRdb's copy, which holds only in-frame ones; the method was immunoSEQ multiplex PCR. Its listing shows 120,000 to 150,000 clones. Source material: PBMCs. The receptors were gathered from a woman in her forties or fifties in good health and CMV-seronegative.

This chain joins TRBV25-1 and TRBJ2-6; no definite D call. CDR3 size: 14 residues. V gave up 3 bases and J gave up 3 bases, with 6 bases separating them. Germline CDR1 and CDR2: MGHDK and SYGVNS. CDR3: CASSERSGANVLTF. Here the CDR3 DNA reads TGTGCCAGCAGTGAGAGAAGTGGGGCCAACGTCCTGACTTTC.

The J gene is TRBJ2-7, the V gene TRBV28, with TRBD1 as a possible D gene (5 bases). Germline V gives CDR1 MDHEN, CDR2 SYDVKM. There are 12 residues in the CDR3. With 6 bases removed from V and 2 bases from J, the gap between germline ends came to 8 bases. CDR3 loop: CASRDSTYEQYF. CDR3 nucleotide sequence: TGTGCCAGCAGAGACAGTACCTACGAGCAGTACTTC.

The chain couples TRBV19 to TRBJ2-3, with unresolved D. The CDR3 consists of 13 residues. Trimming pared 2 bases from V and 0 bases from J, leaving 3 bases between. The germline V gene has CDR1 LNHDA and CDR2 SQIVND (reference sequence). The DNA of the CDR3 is TGTGCCAGTAGTATACAGAGCACAGATACGCAGTATTTT. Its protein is CASSIQSTDTQYF.

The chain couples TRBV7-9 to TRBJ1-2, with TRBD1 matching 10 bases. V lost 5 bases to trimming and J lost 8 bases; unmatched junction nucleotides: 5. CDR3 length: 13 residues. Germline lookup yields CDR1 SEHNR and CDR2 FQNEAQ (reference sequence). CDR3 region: CASSQDRGHGYTF. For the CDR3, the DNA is TGTGCCAGCAGCCAAGACAGGGGGCACGGCTACACCTTC.

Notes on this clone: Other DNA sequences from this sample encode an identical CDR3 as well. The CDR3 DNA sequence: TGTGCTACCCAGGGGAGCGACAATCAGCCCCAGCATTTT. Amino acids: CATQGSDNQPQHF. The J gene is TRBJ1-5, the V gene TRBV7-9; a possible D gene is TRBD1 (6 bases). The CDR3 runs to 13 residues. CDR1 and CDR2 from the germline V gene are SEHNR and FQNEAQ (reference sequence).

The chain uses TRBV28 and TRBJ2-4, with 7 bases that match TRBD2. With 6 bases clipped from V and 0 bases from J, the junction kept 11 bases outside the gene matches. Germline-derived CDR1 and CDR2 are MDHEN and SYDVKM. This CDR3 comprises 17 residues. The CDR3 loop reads CASSPQRGKLAKNIQYF. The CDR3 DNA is TGTGCCAGCAGCCCTCAGCGGGGCAAGTTAGCCAAAAACATTCAGTACTTC. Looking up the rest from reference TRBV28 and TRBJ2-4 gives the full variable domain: DVKVTQSSRYLVKRTGEKVFLECVQDMDHENMFWYRQDPGLGLRLIYFSYDVKMKEKGDIPEGYSVSREKKERFSLILESASTNQTSMYLCASSPQRGKLAKNIQYFGAGTRLSVL.

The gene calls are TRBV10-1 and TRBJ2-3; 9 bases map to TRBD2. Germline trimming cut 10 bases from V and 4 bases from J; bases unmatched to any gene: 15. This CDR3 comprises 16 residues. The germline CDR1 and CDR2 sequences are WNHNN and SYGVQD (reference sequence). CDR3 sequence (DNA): TGCGCCACTTCACCGCTATGCGGGGGGGCCCCAGATACGCAGTATTTT. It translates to CATSPLCGGAPDTQYF.

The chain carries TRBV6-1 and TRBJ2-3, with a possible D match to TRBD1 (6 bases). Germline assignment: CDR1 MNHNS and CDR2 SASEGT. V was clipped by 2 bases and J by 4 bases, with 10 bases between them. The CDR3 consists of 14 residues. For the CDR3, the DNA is TGTGCCAGCAGTGAATTGCAGGGGCCAGATACGCAGTATTTT. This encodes CASSELQGPDTQYF.

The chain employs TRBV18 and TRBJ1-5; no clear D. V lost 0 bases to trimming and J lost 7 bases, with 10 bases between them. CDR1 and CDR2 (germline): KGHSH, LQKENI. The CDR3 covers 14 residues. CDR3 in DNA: TGTGCCAGCTCACCACCGGACGGAGGGCAGCCCCAGCATTTT. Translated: CASSPPDGGQPQHF.

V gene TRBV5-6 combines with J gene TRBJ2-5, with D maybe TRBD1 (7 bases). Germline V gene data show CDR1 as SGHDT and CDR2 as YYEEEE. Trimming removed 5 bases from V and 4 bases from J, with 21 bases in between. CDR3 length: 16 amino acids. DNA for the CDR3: TGTGCCAGCAGGGTGGAGGGAAGGGGGCCTCGAGAGACCCAGTACTTC. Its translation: CASRVEGRGPRETQYF. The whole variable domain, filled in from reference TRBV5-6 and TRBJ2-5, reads DAGVTQSPTHLIKTRGQQVTLRCSPKSGHDTVSWYQQALGQGPQFIFQYYEEEERQRGNFPDRFSGHQFPNYSSELNVNALLLGDSALYLCASRVEGRGPRETQYFGPGTRLLVL.

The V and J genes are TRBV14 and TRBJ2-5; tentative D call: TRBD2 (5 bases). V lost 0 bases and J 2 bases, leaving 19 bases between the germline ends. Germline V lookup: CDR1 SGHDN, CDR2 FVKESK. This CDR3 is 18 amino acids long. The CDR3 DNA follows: TGTGCCAGCAGCCAAGATCGGTGGGAGCAGGCGGGTCAAGAGACCCAGTACTTC. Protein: CASSQDRWEQAGQETQYF.